Given below is one T cell receptor (beta chain) in context. These data come from a study of T cells in Graves' hyperthyroidism and ophthalmopathy. Amplified TCR beta CDR3 regions came from RNA transcripts. Initially, a first-round RT-PCR of the TCR CDR3 employed the HTBI primer set. A single record per CDR3 protein comes from TCRdb applying MiXCR to the multiplex PCR reads. The sample has more than 300,000 distinct CDR3 sequences, approximately 15% seen once; the top ten hold roughly 21%. In germline, CDR1 is SGHVS, CDR2 FQNEAQ. V was cut by 5 bases and J by 8 bases, with 9 bases left in between. This CDR3 has 12 residues.

This sequence joins TRBV7-8 and TRBJ1-4; D is uncertain. Sequenced sample: blood. The sequence was obtained from a woman between 25 and 40 years old with Graves' ophthalmopathy. In nucleotides, the CDR3 is TGTGCCAGCAGCCCAGAGTCGGAAAAACTGTTTTTT. Protein sequence: CASSPESEKLFF.